In this sample, the clone carrying this TCR beta chain turned up once. The sample belongs to a study of blood T cell repertoires in COVID-19. The wider study: Acute and convalescent COVID-19 specimens originated in the United States, Italy and Spain. The analysed material was cDNA or gDNA that came from T cells, B-cell-depleted T cells, or PBMCs.

Source study methods: Reference gene primers were amplified, and this amplification served to estimate nucleated cell counts. Some clones are missing from TCRdb's copy, which holds only in-frame ones; the method was immunoSEQ multiplex PCR. V and J calls and clone size come straight from that table; D and trimming were deduced from the DNA. The repertoire holds roughly 120,000 clones, with roughly four fifths as singletons. The CDR3 runs to 15 residues. Trimming stripped 3 bases from V and 6 bases from J, with 18 bases between. Germline lookup yields CDR1 SGHNT and CDR2 YYREEE (reference sequence). The sample was peripheral blood. The clonotype originates from a woman aged 55-75 years with acute or convalescent COVID-19. This chain uses TRBV5-4 with TRBJ1-2; weak D call: TRBD1 (5 bases). The chain's CDR3 is CASSSKTQGWDGYTF. CDR3 coding DNA: TGTGCCAGCAGCTCGAAGACCCAGGGTTGGGATGGCTACACCTTC.